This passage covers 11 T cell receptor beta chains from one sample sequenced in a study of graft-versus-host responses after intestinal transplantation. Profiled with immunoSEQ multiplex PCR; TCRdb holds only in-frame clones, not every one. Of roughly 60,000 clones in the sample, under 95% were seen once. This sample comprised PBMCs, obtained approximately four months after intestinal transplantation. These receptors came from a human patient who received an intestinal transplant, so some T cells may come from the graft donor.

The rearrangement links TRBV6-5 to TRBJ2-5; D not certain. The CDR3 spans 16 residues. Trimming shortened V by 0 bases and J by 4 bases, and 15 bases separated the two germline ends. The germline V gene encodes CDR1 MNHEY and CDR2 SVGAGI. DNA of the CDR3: TGTGCCAGCAGTTACTCGAGTACGGTTGGTGGAGAGACCCAGTACTTC. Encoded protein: CASSYSSTVGGETQYF.

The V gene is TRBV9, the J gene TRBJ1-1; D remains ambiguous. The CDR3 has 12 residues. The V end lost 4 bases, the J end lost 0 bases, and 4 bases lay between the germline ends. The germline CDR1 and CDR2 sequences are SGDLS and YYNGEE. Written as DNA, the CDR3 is TGTGCCAGCAGCCCCTTGAACACTGAAGCTTTCTTT. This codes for CASSPLNTEAFF.

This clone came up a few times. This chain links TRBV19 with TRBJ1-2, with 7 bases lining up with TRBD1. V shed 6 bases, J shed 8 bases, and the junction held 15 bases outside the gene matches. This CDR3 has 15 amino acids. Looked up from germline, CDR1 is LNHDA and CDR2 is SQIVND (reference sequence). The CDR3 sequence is CASSRQGGLAKGYTF. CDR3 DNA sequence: TGTGCCAGTAGCCGACAGGGTGGTCTAGCAAAAGGCTACACCTTC.

The CDR3 bases are TGTGCCAGCTCACCGAACGGGGGAGACATTCAGTACTTC. It is translated as CASSPNGGDIQYF. V usage is TRBV18 and J usage is TRBJ2-4, with D tentatively TRBD2 (6 bases). Trimming pared 3 bases from V and 8 bases from J, leaving 11 bases between. The CDR3 loop spans 13 amino acids. The V gene's germline CDR1 is KGHSH and CDR2 LQKENI.

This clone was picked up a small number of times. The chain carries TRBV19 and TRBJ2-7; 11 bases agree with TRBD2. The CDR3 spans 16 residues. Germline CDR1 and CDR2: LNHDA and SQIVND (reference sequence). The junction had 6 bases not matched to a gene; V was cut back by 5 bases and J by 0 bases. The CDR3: CASSYGLAGNSYEQYF. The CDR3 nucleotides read TGTGCCAGTAGTTATGGACTAGCGGGCAACTCCTACGAGCAGTACTTC. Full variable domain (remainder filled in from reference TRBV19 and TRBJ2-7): DGGITQSPKYLFRKEGQNVTLSCEQNLNHDAMYWYRQDPGQGLRLIYYSQIVNDFQKGDIAEGYSVSREKKESFPLTVTSAQKNPTAFYLCASSYGLAGNSYEQYFGPGTRLTVT.

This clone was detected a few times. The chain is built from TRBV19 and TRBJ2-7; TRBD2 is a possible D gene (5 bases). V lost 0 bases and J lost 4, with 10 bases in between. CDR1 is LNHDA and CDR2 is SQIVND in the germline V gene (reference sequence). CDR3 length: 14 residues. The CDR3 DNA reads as TGTGCCAGTAGTATAGACCTCGACTATTACGAGCAGTACTTC. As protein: CASSIDLDYYEQYF.

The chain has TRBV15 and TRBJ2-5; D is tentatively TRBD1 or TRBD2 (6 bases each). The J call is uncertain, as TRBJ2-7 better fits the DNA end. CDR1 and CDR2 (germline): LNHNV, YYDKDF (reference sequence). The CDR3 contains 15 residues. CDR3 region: CATSRVAVQGYEQYF. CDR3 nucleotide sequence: TGTGCCACCAGCAGAGTAGCGGTACAGGGCTACGAGCAGTACTTC.

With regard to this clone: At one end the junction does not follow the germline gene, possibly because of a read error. CDR3 sequence: CASSLAARILSSYERYF. The CDR3 DNA follows: TGTGCCAGCAGCTTAGCCGCGCGGATCCTTAGCTCCTACGAGCGGTACTTC. The chain employs TRBV7-8 and TRBJ2-7; D uncertain. The CDR3 sequence is 17 residues long. Germline V gives CDR1 SGHVS, CDR2 FQNEAQ.

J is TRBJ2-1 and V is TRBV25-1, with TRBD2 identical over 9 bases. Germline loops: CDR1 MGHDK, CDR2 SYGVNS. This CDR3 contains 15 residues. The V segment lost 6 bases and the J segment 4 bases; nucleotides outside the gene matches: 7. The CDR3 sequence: CASSSAGGRYNEQFF. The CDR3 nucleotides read TGTGCCAGCAGCTCAGCGGGGGGCCGTTACAATGAGCAGTTCTTC.

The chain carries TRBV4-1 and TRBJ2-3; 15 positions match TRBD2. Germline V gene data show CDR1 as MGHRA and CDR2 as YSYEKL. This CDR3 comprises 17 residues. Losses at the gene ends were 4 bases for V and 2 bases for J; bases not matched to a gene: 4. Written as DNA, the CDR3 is TGCGCCAGCAGCCTTCGGACTAGCGGGGGGGTCACAGATACGCAGTATTTT. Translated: CASSLRTSGGVTDTQYF.

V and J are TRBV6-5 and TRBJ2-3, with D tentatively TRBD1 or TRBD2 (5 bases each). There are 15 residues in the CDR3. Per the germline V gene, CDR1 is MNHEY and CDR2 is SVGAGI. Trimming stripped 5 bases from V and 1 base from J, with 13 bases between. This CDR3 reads CASSGRWGRTDTQYF. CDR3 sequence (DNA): TGTGCCAGCAGTGGTCGATGGGGACGCACAGATACGCAGTATTTT.